Each of the 5 T cell receptor beta chains below was sequenced from the same sample in a study of cytomegalovirus exposure and HLA in healthy donors. Primers for the PCR totalled 60 Vbeta and 13 Jbeta. Assay used: immunoSEQ multiplex PCR; TCRdb lists only in-frame clones, some missing. The repertoire holds roughly 150,000 clones, with almost 80% as singletons. The sample comprised PBMCs. The receptors were sampled from a male donor in good health and CMV-seronegative.

This sequence joins TRBV19 and TRBJ1-2; TRBD1 matches 7 bases. Germline V lookup: CDR1 LNHDA, CDR2 SQIVND (reference sequence). The CDR3 sequence is 15 residues long. Germline trimming cut 0 bases from V and 6 bases from J; bases unmatched to any gene: 7. CDR3 sequence: CASSIEGRGKNGYTF. The CDR3 nucleotides are TGTGCCAGTAGTATAGAGGGCAGGGGGAAGAATGGCTACACCTTC.

V usage is TRBV11-2 and J usage is TRBJ2-2, with D possibly being TRBD2 (5 bases). Looked up from germline, CDR1 is SGHAT and CDR2 is FQNNGV. The V end lost 5 bases, the J end lost 1 base, and 8 bases lay between the germline ends. The CDR3 covers 14 residues. Written as DNA, the CDR3 is TGTGCCAGCAGCCCACTAGAGAACACCGGGGAGCTGTTTTTT. Its protein is CASSPLENTGELFF.

The rearrangement links TRBV6-1 to TRBJ1-2; D is possibly TRBD1 (6 bases). The V gene lost 3 bases and the J gene lost 4 bases, with 9 bases spanning the gap. Germline values: CDR1 MNHNS, CDR2 SASEGT. CDR3 size: 13 residues. The CDR3 coding sequence is TGTGCCAGCAGTGATTCAGGGGTCTATGGCTACACCTTC. This encodes CASSDSGVYGYTF.

This clone has only a few counts. The CDR3 here is CASSVGGDDEQFF. CDR3 bases: TGTGCCAGCAGCGTGGGAGGTGACGATGAGCAGTTCTTC. The V call is TRBV11-2, the J call TRBJ2-1; possibly TRBD2 for D (6 bases). The CDR3 loop spans 13 amino acids. Germline V CDR1 and CDR2: SGHAT, FQNNGV. V gave up 5 bases and J gave up 8 bases, with 13 bases separating them. The whole variable domain, filled in from reference TRBV11-2 and TRBJ2-1, reads EAGVAQSPRYKIIEKRQSVAFWCNPISGHATLYWYQQILGQGPKLLIQFQNNGVVDDSQLPKDRFSAERLKGVDSTLKIQPAKLEDSAVYLCASSVGGDDEQFFGPGTRLTVL.

The gene calls are TRBV25-1 and TRBJ1-3; D gene ambiguous. Germline CDR1 reads MGHDK; CDR2 reads SYGVNS. The CDR3 is 15 residues long. Trimming took off 1 base at V and 2 bases at J, with 9 bases between the two ends. The CDR3 region is CASSEFGVTGNTIYF. The CDR3 bases are TGTGCCAGCAGTGAATTTGGAGTTACTGGAAACACCATATATTTT.